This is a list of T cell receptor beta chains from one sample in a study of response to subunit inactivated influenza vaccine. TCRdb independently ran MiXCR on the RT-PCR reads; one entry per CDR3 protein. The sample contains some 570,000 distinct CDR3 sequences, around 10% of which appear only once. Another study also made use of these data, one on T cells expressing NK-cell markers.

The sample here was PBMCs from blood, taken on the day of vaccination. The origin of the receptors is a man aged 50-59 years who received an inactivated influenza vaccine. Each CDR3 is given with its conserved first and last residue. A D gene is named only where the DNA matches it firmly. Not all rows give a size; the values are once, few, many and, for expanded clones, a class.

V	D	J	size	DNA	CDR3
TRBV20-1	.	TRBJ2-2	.	TGCAGTGCTAGGAGCCTAGCACGGACCGGGGAGCTGTTTTTT	CSARSLARTGELFF
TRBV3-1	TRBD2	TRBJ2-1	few	TGTGCCAGCAGCCTGACCCCGGCTAGCGGGAGTAGGAATGAGCAGTTCTTC	CASSLTPASGSRNEQFF
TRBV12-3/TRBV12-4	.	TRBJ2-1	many	TGTGCCAGCAGTTTAGAGGTGTACAATGAGCAGTTCTTC	CASSLEVYNEQFF
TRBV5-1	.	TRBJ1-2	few	TGCGCCAGCAGCTTGGTTTCGGGGGGCGATGGCTACACCTTC	CASSLVSGGDGYTF
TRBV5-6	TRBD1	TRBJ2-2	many	TGTGCCAGCAGTGAGATTGACAGGGCGGACACCGGGGAGCTGTTTTTT	CASSEIDRADTGELFF
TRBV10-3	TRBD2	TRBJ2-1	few	TGTGCCATCAGTACTAGCGGGAGGGACAATGAGCAGTTCTTC	CAISTSGRDNEQFF
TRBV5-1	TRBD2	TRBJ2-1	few	TGCGCCAGCAGCTTGGAGTTCGGGAGGGAATACAATGAGCAGTTCTTC	CASSLEFGREYNEQFF
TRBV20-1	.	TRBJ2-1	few	TGCAGTGCTAGAGATCTAAGCTCGGCGAGTACTGAGCAGTTCTTC	CSARDLSSASTEQFF
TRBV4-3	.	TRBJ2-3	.	TGCGCCAGCAGCCAAGATCACCGGACAGTGAACACAGATACGCAGTATTTT	CASSQDHRTVNTDTQYF
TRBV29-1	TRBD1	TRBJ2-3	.	TGCAGCGGCCGACAGGGCAGCACAGATACGCAGTATTTT	CSGRQGSTDTQYF
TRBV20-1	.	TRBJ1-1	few	TGCAGTGCTAGAGAGGTGAGAGCAGGCTCTGAAGCTTTCTTT	CSAREVRAGSEAFF
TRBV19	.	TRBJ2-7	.	TGTGCCAGTAGTATCTATATGCAACCCTACGAGCAGTACTTC	CASSIYMQPYEQYF
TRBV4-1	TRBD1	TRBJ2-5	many	TGCGCCAGCAGCCAAGATCGGACAGGGATTCAAGAGACCCAGTACTTC	CASSQDRTGIQETQYF
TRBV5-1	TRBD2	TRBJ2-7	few	TGCGCCAGCAGCTTGGAACGGGGGGACGAGCAGTACTTC	CASSLERGDEQYF
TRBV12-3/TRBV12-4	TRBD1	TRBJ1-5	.	TGTGCCAGCAGTTTGTCAGGGGGCTGGAGCAATCAGCCCCAGCATTTT	CASSLSGGWSNQPQHF
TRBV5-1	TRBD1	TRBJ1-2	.	TGCGCCAGCAGCTCAGCAACAGGGGGCGTTAACTATGGCTACACCTTC	CASSSATGGVNYGYTF
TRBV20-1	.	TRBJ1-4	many	TGCAGTGCTAGAGGGGGGCCACCAAATGAAAAACTGTTTTTT	CSARGGPPNEKLFF
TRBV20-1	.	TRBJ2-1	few	TGCAGTGCTAGAGATTGGCAGGGGAACTCCTACAATGAGCAGTTCTTC	CSARDWQGNSYNEQFF
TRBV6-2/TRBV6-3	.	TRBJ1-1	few	TGTGCCAGCAGTAAACCTCTAGGGAACACTGAAGCTTTCTTT	CASSKPLGNTEAFF
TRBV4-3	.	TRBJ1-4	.	TGCGCCAGCGGAGACAGACATACAGGGACTAATGAAAAACTGTTTTTT	CASGDRHTGTNEKLFF
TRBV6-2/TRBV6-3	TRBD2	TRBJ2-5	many	TGTGCCAGCAGTCGACTAGCGGGAGAGGAGACCCAGTACTTC	CASSRLAGEETQYF
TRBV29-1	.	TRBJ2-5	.	TGCAGCGTTCATGCTTGGGAGACCCAGTACTTC	CSVHAWETQYF
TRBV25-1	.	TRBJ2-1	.	TGTGCCAGCAGTGCCTACTACCCTAATGAGCAGTTCTTC	CASSAYYPNEQFF
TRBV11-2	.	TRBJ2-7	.	TGTGCCAGCAGCTTAGAAGGGAGGTCGGTTCGCGAGCAGTACTTC	CASSLEGRSVREQYF
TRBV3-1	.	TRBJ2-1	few	TGTGCCAGCAGCCAAGGGGCAGGCGTACACAATGAGCAGTTCTTC	CASSQGAGVHNEQFF
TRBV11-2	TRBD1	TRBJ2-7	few	TGTGCCAGCAGTCCTTACACCCACGGGACAGGGTCCTACGAGCAGTACTTC	CASSPYTHGTGSYEQYF
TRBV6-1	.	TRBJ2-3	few	TGTGCCAGCAGTGAAGCGATGGGGGGCGGCACAGATACGCAGTATTTT	CASSEAMGGGTDTQYF
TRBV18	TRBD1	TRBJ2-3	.	TGTGCCAGCTCACCTTCCCGGACAGGGGGGATAGATACGCAGTATTTT	CASSPSRTGGIDTQYF
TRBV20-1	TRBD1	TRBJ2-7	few	TGCAGTGCACCAAAGCCCGGGACAGGCCGGAACGAGCAGTACTTC	CSAPKPGTGRNEQYF
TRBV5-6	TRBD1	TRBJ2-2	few	TGTGCCAGCAGCACGACAGGGCGGGAGCTGTTTTTT	CASSTTGRELFF
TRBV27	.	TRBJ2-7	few	TGTGCCAGTCAGAAGGTCTACGCTGTCCACGAGCAGTACTTC	CASQKVYAVHEQYF
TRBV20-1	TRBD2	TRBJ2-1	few	TGCAGTGCTAGAGATCGGTCTAGCGGTTACAATGAGCAGTTCTTC	CSARDRSSGYNEQFF
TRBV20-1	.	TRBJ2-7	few	TGCAGTTCACAGGGGACTACCTCCTACGAGCAGTACTTC	CSSQGTTSYEQYF
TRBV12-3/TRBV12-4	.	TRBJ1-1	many	TGTGCCAGCAGTTCTACAGGGTCGAACACTGAAGCTTTCTTT	CASSSTGSNTEAFF
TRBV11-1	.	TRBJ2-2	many	TGTGCCAGCAGCTCGACCCCCGGACGGGAATGGGACACCGGGGAGCTGTTTTTT	CASSSTPGREWDTGELFF
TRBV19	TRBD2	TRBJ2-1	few	TGTGCCAGTAGTATAGGAGCGGGAGTTTTCAATGAGCAGTTCTTC	CASSIGAGVFNEQFF
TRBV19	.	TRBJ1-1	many	TGTGCCAGTCAACCGGGACGGCAGAACACTGAAGCTTTCTTT	CASQPGRQNTEAFF
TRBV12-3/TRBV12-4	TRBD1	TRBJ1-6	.	TGTGCCAGCAGCCTAGGGACAGGGGCCCGCTCCTATAATTCACCCCTCCACTTT	CASSLGTGARSYNSPLHF
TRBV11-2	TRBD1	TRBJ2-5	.	TGTGCCAGCAGCAGTAGCCCATCCGGGACAGGGGATAAGACCCAGTACTTC	CASSSSPSGTGDKTQYF
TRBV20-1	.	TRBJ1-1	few	TGCAGTGCTAGAGACAACAGCTTACTGAACACTGAAGCTTTCTTT	CSARDNSLLNTEAFF
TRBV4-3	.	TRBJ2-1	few	TGCGCCAGCAGCCAAGCCGCGGGGAATGAGCAGTTCTTC	CASSQAAGNEQFF
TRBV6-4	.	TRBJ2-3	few	TGTGCCAGCAGTGGGCCCTCTAGATGGGATACGCAGTATTTT	CASSGPSRWDTQYF
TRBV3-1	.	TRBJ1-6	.	TGTGCCAGCAGCCACAGGCCGGGAAGGGTTGGATCACCCCTCCACTTT	CASSHRPGRVGSPLHF
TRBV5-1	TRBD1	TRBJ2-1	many	TGCGCCAGCAGCTGGGGGACAGGGAAGTACAATGAGCAGTTCTTC	CASSWGTGKYNEQFF
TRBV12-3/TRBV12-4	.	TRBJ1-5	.	TGTGCCAGCAGTTTGCGGGTATATCAGCCCCAGCATTTT	CASSLRVYQPQHF
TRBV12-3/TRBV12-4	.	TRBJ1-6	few	TGTGCCAGCAGTCACGGGAGATTGTGGAATTCACCCCTCCACTTT	CASSHGRLWNSPLHF
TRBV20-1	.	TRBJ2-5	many	TGCAGTGCTAGAGACGGACAGCAAGAGACCCAGTACTTC	CSARDGQQETQYF
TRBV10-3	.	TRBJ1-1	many	TGTGCCATCAGTGAAGGGCAGACAAACACTGAAGCTTTCTTT	CAISEGQTNTEAFF
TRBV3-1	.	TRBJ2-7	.	TGTGCCAGCACCTATACCTTCAGACACGAGCAGTACTTC	CASTYTFRHEQYF
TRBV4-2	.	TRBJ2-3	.	TGTGCCAGCAGCCTTGATGCGCGCCCAGATACGCAGTATTTT	CASSLDARPDTQYF
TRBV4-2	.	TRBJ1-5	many	TGTGCCAGCAGCCAAGATATCCAGGGAAATCAGCCCCAGCATTTT	CASSQDIQGNQPQHF
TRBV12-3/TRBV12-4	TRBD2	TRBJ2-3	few	TGTGCCAGCACCACCGGGAGGACAGATACGCAGTATTTT	CASTTGRTDTQYF
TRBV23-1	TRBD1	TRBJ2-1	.	TGCGCCAGCAGTCAATCGGGGACAGGGGAATACAATGAGCAGTTCTTC	CASSQSGTGEYNEQFF
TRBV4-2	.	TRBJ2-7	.	TGTGCCAGCAGCCAAGTCGTCTTCGCTTCCTACGAGCAGTACTTC	CASSQVVFASYEQYF